This T cell receptor (beta chain) was retrieved from a study of T cell responses to AZD1222 COVID-19 vaccine. Findings of the study overall: White British people made up most donors, females outnumbered males, and clonal diversity was possibly underestimated. At baseline, just a handful of AZD1222 recipients tested seropositive.

This CDR3 has 10 residues. Germline V lookup: CDR1 SNHLY, CDR2 FYNNEI. Of note for this clone: What it binds is unknown. Germline is not matched at one junction end, which may reflect a read error. Distinct nucleotide sequences in the sample also encode this CDR3.

TCRdb's copy holds only in-frame clones and misses some; the assay was immunoSEQ multiplex PCR. Of about 92,000 clones in the sample, roughly 88% were seen once. This clonotype originated in an adult in good health. The V call is TRBV2, the J call TRBJ2-5; D gene unclear. Sequencing used peripheral blood, obtained on day 0 of AZD1222 vaccination. CDR3 loop: CASSEETQYF. CDR3 coding DNA: TGTGCCAGCAGCGAAGAGACCCAGTACTTC.